This T cell receptor beta chain comes out of a study of cytomegalovirus exposure and HLA in healthy donors (dated by TCRdb to the late 2010s). Regarding the complete study: The approximately 710 repertoires of the first cohort and the 95 to 150 validation repertoires were produced on the same platform, according to a later analysis. The study aimed to test whether signatures of past pathogen exposure could be identified by cataloging public T cell receptors. A separate validation cohort of approximately 120 different subjects was used in addition to the 666-subject first cohort. High-throughput TCR immunosequencing, statistical association of individual TCRs with disease status, and machine learning were combined to predict cytomegalovirus infection status. What the work shows at the level of the full study, not this receptor alone: Of the cluster scores, 90% to 95% were above 0 in a later analysis, which found that TCRs clustered in the first cohort also tended to co-occur in the 120 or so validation repertoires. Cytomegalovirus status was reported to be diagnosed by the classifier with high specificity and sensitivity in both the original and validation cohorts. The study gave a list of about 160 TCR beta chains associated with cytomegalovirus. In vitro tests confirmed that a few of the cytomegalovirus-associated TCR beta chains recognize cytomegalovirus antigens. Most TCR sequences were observed very rarely across donors, whereas some public TCRs were present in many individuals. The validation cohort had no HLA typing available for a later analysis, so co-occurrence within that cohort was assessed over all 130 or so repertoires. According to the authors, the approach could potentially be generalized to other disease states and immunological phenotypes.

The donors were included in the validation cohort of around 120 subjects, a group kept apart from the roughly 700-subject first cohort. Points on this clone: What this receptor recognizes is not known. One base away there is no much larger clone; base qualities are not given.

Library prep was done by the immunoSEQ multiplex PCR assay. As for the original processing: To diagnose cytomegalovirus status from the catalog of TCR beta chain sequences, a statistical classification framework was built. TCRdb took over this immuneACCESS table, retaining in-frame rearrangements with V and J assigned. Such tables are incomplete; in checked studies, under half of the missing clones stem from an unresolved V gene, and the remainder is unexplained. The V and J calls and clone size are taken from that table; D and trimming were inferred from the DNA. Within this sample are about 280,000 clones, with 88% of them counted one time only. The biggest ten clones account for approximately 0.94% of the sample. Measured from the cysteine to the phenylalanine, the CDR3 is 15 residues long. The kept DNA is CDR3 alone, 45 bases in frame from the first base. For this chain, trimming is 8 bases at the V end and 6 bases at the J end, and the number of junction bases without a gene match is 14. In the germline V gene (reference sequence), CDR1 corresponds to MNHEY and CDR2 to SMNVEV.

Input material: PBMCs. This TCR was recovered from a young woman in good health and CMV-seronegative. The chain is made from TRBV27 and TRBJ1-2; the central 8 bases match TRBD1. The nucleotides are TGTGCCAGCGGCCCAGACAGGGGTTCCGCTGATGGCTACACCTTC. Its protein is CASGPDRGSADGYTF.